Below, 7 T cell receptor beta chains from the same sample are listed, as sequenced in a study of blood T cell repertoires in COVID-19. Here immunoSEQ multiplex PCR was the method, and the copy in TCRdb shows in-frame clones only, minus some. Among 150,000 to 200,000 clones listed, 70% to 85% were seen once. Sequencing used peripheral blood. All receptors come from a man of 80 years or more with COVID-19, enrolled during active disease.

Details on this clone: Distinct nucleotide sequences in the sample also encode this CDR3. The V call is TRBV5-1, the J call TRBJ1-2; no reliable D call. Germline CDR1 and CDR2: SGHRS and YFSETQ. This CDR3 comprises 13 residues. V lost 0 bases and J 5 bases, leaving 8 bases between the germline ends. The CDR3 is CASSLDGDYGYTF. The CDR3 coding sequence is TGCGCCAGCAGCTTGGATGGAGATTATGGCTACACCTTC.

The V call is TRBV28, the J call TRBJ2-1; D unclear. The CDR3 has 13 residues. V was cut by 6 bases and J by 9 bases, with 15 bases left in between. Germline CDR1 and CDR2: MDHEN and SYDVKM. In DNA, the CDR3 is TGTGCCAGCAGGTCTAGGCGTGATGGTGAGCAGTTCTTC. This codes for CASRSRRDGEQFF.

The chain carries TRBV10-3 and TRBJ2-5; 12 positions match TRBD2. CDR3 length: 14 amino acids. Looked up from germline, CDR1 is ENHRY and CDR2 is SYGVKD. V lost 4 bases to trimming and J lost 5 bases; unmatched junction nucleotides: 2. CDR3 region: CAISASGGAETQYF. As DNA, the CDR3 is TGTGCCATCAGTGCTAGCGGGGGGGCCGAGACCCAGTACTTC.

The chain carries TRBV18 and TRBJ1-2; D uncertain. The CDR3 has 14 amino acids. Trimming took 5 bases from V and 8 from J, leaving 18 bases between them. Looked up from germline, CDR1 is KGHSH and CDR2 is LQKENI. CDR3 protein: CASSSDITSWGYTF. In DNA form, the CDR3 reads TGTGCCAGCTCATCAGACATTACATCCTGGGGCTACACCTTC.

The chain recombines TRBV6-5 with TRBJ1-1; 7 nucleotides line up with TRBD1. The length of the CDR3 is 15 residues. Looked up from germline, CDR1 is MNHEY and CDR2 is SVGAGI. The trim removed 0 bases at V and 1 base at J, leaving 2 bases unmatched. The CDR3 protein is CASSYSTGSNTEAFF. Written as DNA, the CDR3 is TGTGCCAGCAGTTACTCGACAGGGTCGAACACTGAAGCTTTCTTT.

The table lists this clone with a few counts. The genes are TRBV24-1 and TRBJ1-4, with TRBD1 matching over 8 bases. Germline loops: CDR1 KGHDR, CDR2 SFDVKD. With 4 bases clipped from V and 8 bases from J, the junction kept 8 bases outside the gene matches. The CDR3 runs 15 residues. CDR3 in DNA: TGTGCCACCAGTGACCCCGGACAGGGAGAAGAAAAACTGTTTTTT. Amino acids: CATSDPGQGEEKLFF.

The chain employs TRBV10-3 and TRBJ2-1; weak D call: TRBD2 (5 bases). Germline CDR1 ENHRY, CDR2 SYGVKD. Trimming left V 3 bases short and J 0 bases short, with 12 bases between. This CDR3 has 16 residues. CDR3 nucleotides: TGTGCCATCAGTGATCGGGTTACTAGCTCCTACAATGAGCAGTTCTTC. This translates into CAISDRVTSSYNEQFF.